The 29 T cell receptor beta chains below all came from one sample that was sequenced in a study of blood T cell repertoires in COVID-19. Sequenced by immunoSEQ multiplex PCR; TCRdb stores in-frame clones only, minus some. The sample gives a few hundred thousand clones, nearly 90% of which show up once; about 15% is in the top ten. Sequenced material: PBMCs or T cells enriched from blood (not recorded which). The receptors were sampled from a man aged 25 to 40 who had been exposed to COVID-19.

The rearrangement joins TRBV20-1 to TRBJ2-7; 8 bases fit TRBD1. V lost 3 bases, J lost 4 bases, and 5 bases stayed unmatched. The CDR3 runs to 13 residues. Germline loops: CDR1 DFQATT, CDR2 SNEGSKA (reference sequence). For the CDR3, the DNA is TGCAGTGCTAGTGGACAGGGACCGTACGAGCAGTACTTC. Protein: CSASGQGPYEQYF.

The genes are TRBV19 and TRBJ1-5; 7 nucleotides line up with TRBD1. This CDR3 is 12 amino acids long. The trim removed 8 bases at V and 6 bases at J, leaving 4 bases unmatched. Germline assignment: CDR1 LNHDA and CDR2 SQIVND (reference sequence). In DNA form, the CDR3 reads TGTGCCAGTCTACAGGGGACTCAGCCCCAGCATTTT. Translated: CASLQGTQPQHF.

This chain uses TRBV29-1 with TRBJ2-3; 8 nucleotides line up with TRBD1. Trimming removed 7 bases from V and 1 base from J; junction bases left unmatched: 7. CDR3 length equals 14 residues. CDR1 is SQVTM and CDR2 is ANQGSEA in the germline V gene. CDR3 bases: TGCAGCGAAAGGACAGGGTTTGGCACAGATACGCAGTATTTT. It yields the protein CSERTGFGTDTQYF.

This clone has just one count. The J gene is TRBJ1-4, the V gene TRBV29-1; 7 bases match TRBD1. J lost 7 bases, V lost 2 bases, and 4 bases had no gene match. Germline loops: CDR1 SQVTM, CDR2 ANQGSEA. There are 13 residues in the CDR3. CDR3 residues: CSVETGDGEKLFF. The DNA for the CDR3 is TGCAGCGTTGAAACAGGGGATGGTGAAAAACTGTTTTTT.

The chain is built from TRBV5-1 and TRBJ2-5; no reliable D call. Per the germline V gene, CDR1 is SGHRS and CDR2 is YFSETQ. V dropped 4 bases and J dropped 2 bases, with 9 bases sitting between them. CDR3 length: 13 residues. This CDR3 is CASSAGSQETQYF. CDR3 coding DNA: TGCGCCAGCAGCGCCGGGTCACAAGAGACCCAGTACTTC.

The chain carries TRBV10-1 and TRBJ2-3; TRBD2 matches at 7 bases. CDR1 and CDR2 (germline): WNHNN, SYGVQD (reference sequence). The CDR3 has 15 residues. V gave up 6 bases and J gave up 4 bases; unmatched junction bases: 10. CDR3 residues: CASSETLTSADTQYF. The CDR3 coding sequence is TGCGCCAGCAGCGAAACGTTAACTAGCGCAGATACGCAGTATTTT.

This clone appeared once. The chain carries TRBV5-5 and TRBJ1-2; possible D gene TRBD1, 5 bases. The CDR3 extends over 13 amino acids. CDR1 SGHKS and CDR2 YYEKEE come from the germline V gene (reference sequence). V lost 3 bases and J lost 7, with 13 bases in between. The CDR3 reads CASSSAGRTGYTF. CDR3 DNA sequence: TGTGCCAGCAGCTCCGCAGGGCGTACTGGCTACACCTTC.

The chain couples TRBV13 to TRBJ1-2; 9 bases map to TRBD1. The CDR3 contains 15 residues. V lost 5 bases, J lost 5 bases, and 9 bases stayed unmatched. Germline V gene lookup returns CDR1 PRHDT and CDR2 FYEKMQ (reference sequence). CDR3 DNA sequence: TGTGCCAGCAGCCTGGGACAGGGTTTTAATTATGGCTACACCTTC. This encodes CASSLGQGFNYGYTF. Full variable domain (missing parts from reference TRBV13 and TRBJ1-2): AAGVIQSPRHLIKEKRETATLKCYPIPRHDTVYWYQQGPGQDPQFLISFYEKMQSDKGSIPDRFSAQQFSDYHSELNMSSLELGDSALYFCASSLGQGFNYGYTFGSGTRLTVV.

V and J are TRBV18 and TRBJ2-5; D gene unclear. The ends were cut back, 5 bases at V and 5 bases at J, with 9 bases in the middle. There are 12 residues in the CDR3. Germline V CDR1 and CDR2: KGHSH, LQKENI. CDR3 protein: CASSLSRETQYF. CDR3 nucleotide sequence: TGTGCCAGCTCATTGAGTCGGGAGACCCAGTACTTC.

This clone was observed once. The chain has TRBV9 and TRBJ2-2; 8 positions match TRBD2. Unmatched junction bases numbered 5, after V lost 4 bases and J lost 3 bases. There are 15 residues in the CDR3. CDR1 and CDR2 (germline): SGDLS, YYNGEE. CDR3 DNA: TGTGCCAGCAGCCCCGGACTAGCAGACACCGGGGAGCTGTTTTTT. It codes for CASSPGLADTGELFF.

This chain connects TRBV6-5 to TRBJ2-7; 10 bases line up with TRBD1. The germline V gene encodes CDR1 MNHEY and CDR2 SVGAGI. V was clipped by 2 bases and J by 3 bases; unmatched bases: 4. This CDR3 has 15 amino acids. CDR3 region: CASSYRGQGIYEQYF. Here the CDR3 DNA reads TGTGCCAGCAGTTACAGGGGACAGGGGATCTACGAGCAGTACTTC.

V is TRBV7-9 and J is TRBJ2-4, with 7 bases that match TRBD1. V gave up 0 bases and J gave up 8 bases; unmatched junction bases: 7. The CDR3 is 15 residues long. Per germline, CDR1 SEHNR and CDR2 FQNEAQ (reference sequence). The CDR3 is CASSLANRGSDIQYF. CDR3 in DNA: TGTGCCAGCAGCTTAGCCAACAGGGGTTCGGACATTCAGTACTTC.

The V gene is TRBV19, the J gene TRBJ1-4; 9 positions match TRBD1. V shed 8 bases, J shed 2 bases, and the junction held 6 bases outside the gene matches. The CDR3 totals 15 residues. Germline V CDR1 and CDR2: LNHDA, SQIVND (reference sequence). CDR3 sequence (DNA): TGTGCCAGTCAGAACAGGGGGCGGACTAATGAAAAACTGTTTTTT. Amino acid sequence: CASQNRGRTNEKLFF.

CDR3 nucleotide sequence: TGCAGCGTTGGGACTAGCGGGGGGGAGACCCAGTACTTC. Encoded protein: CSVGTSGGETQYF. The chain links TRBV29-1 to TRBJ2-5; TRBD2 matches at 14 bases. This CDR3 has 13 residues. Germline V gene sequence: CDR1 SQVTM, CDR2 ANQGSEA. Trimming at V came to 4 bases and at J to 5 bases, leaving 0 bases not matched to a gene.

This sequence joins TRBV6-2 or TRBV6-3 and TRBJ1-2; D uncertain. The CDR3 runs 16 residues. V was trimmed by 0 bases and J by 0 bases, leaving 11 bases between them. Looked up from germline, CDR1 is MNHEY and CDR2 is SVGEGT. CDR3 region: CASSYSEVSANYGYTF. The DNA of the CDR3 is TGTGCCAGCAGTTACTCGGAGGTTTCAGCTAACTATGGCTACACCTTC.

V and J are TRBV5-4 and TRBJ2-1, with 10 bases fitting TRBD2. This CDR3 is built from 17 residues. CDR1 and CDR2 from the germline V gene are SGHNT and YYREEE (reference sequence). Unmatched junction bases numbered 7, after V lost 4 bases and J lost 0 bases. CDR3 residues: CASSPSGGLSSYNEQFF. As DNA, the CDR3 is TGTGCCAGCAGCCCTAGCGGGGGCCTAAGCTCCTACAATGAGCAGTTCTTC.

As concerns this clone: The same CDR3 can be traced to other DNA sequences in this sample. The CDR3 protein is CASSGGLGTEAFF. The DNA of the CDR3 is TGTGCCAGCAGCGGGGGTTTGGGGACTGAAGCTTTCTTT. J is TRBJ1-1 and V is TRBV2; D perhaps matches TRBD1 (5 bases). The V gene lost 6 bases and the J gene lost 5 bases, with 13 bases spanning the gap. Germline loops: CDR1 SNHLY, CDR2 FYNNEI. The CDR3 runs 13 residues.

The V call is TRBV4-1, the J call TRBJ2-1; TRBD1 matches at 11 bases. The CDR3 is 17 amino acids. Per germline, CDR1 MGHRA and CDR2 YSYEKL. Losses at the gene ends were 3 bases for V and 9 bases for J; bases not matched to a gene: 13. CDR3 coding DNA: TGCGCCAGCAGCCATCTTATCCCGGGACAGGGGGGTGGTGAGCAGTTCTTC. It codes for CASSHLIPGQGGGEQFF.

The genes are TRBV7-3 and TRBJ2-2; D is ambiguous. From germline, CDR1 is SGHTA and CDR2 FQGTGA. With 2 bases removed from V and 2 bases from J, the gap between germline ends came to 6 bases. This CDR3 comprises 14 residues. CDR3: CASSLVLNTGELFF. For the CDR3, the DNA is TGTGCCAGCAGCTTAGTCCTAAACACCGGGGAGCTGTTTTTT. Full variable domain (outside the CDR3, taken from reference TRBV7-3 and TRBJ2-2): GAGVSQTPSNKVTEKGKYVELRCDPISGHTALYWYRQSLGQGPEFLIYFQGTGAADDSGLPNDRFFAVRPEGSVSTLKIQRTERGDSAVYLCASSLVLNTGELFFGEGSRLTVL.

The table lists this clone with a few counts. J is TRBJ2-3 and V is TRBV6-4; 8 nucleotides match TRBD2. The germline gives CDR1 MRHNA, CDR2 SNTAGT. CDR3 length: 15 amino acids. V trimming: 3 bases; J trimming: 2 bases; junction bases outside the gene matches: 4. In DNA, the CDR3 is TGTGCCAGCAGTGAAGGGCGGGGGGCCACAGATACGCAGTATTTT. Translation gives CASSEGRGATDTQYF.

The chain joins TRBV5-5 to TRBJ2-5, with D perhaps TRBD2 (6 bases). Per the germline V gene, CDR1 is SGHKS and CDR2 is YYEKEE (reference sequence). The CDR3 runs to 13 residues. Trimming cost V 4 bases and J 5 bases, with 12 bases left between them. CDR3 region: CASSIGGRETQYF. The CDR3 DNA follows: TGTGCCAGCAGCATCGGGGGACGGGAGACCCAGTACTTC. Variable domain in full (rest from reference TRBV5-5 and TRBJ2-5): DAGVTQSPTHLIKTRGQQVTLRCSPISGHKSVSWYQQVLGQGPQFIFQYYEKEERGRGNFPDRFSARQFPNYSSELNVNALLLGDSALYLCASSIGGRETQYFGPGTRLLVL.

This sequence joins TRBV7-3 and TRBJ2-7; D remains ambiguous. Trimming stripped 2 bases from V and 5 bases from J, with 13 bases between. The CDR3 totals 14 residues. Germline V gives CDR1 SGHTA, CDR2 FQGTGA. CDR3 in amino acids: CASSLLSSQDEQYF. Here the CDR3 DNA reads TGTGCCAGCAGCTTACTTTCCAGCCAGGACGAGCAGTACTTC.

The chain employs TRBV6-5 and TRBJ1-1; perhaps TRBD1 as D (6 bases). CDR1 is MNHEY, CDR2 SVGAGI, per germline. Trimming removed 8 bases at V and 3 bases at J, with 13 bases between. CDR3 size: 13 residues. The DNA of the CDR3 is TGTGCCAGCCGGATCAGGGGCGACACTGAAGCTTTCTTT. Amino acid sequence: CASRIRGDTEAFF.

This rearrangement joins TRBV27 to TRBJ1-6; 8 positions match TRBD1. The ends lost 6 bases at V and 10 bases at J; junction bases unmatched: 11. The CDR3 runs to 15 residues. From germline, CDR1 is MNHEY and CDR2 SMNVEV (reference sequence). The CDR3 here is CASSTLTGGESPLHF. Here the CDR3 DNA reads TGTGCCAGCAGCACTCTAACAGGGGGTGAGTCACCCCTCCACTTT.

The genes are TRBV11-2 and TRBJ2-1; D perhaps matches TRBD2 (6 bases). The V and J ends lost 0 bases and 3 bases respectively, with 24 bases between them. The length of the CDR3 is 20 residues. In germline, CDR1 is SGHAT, CDR2 FQNNGV. CDR3 DNA sequence: TGTGCCAGCAGCTTAGATCTTATCGGAGGGATCGCAGGTCTCTACAATGAGCAGTTCTTC. Its protein is CASSLDLIGGIAGLYNEQFF.

The chain links TRBV7-2 to TRBJ1-1; possibly TRBD1 for D (6 bases). The CDR3 contains 13 residues. Looked up from germline, CDR1 is SGHTA and CDR2 is FQGNSA. Trimming removed 3 bases from V and 7 bases from J, with 12 bases in between. The CDR3 DNA sequence: TGTGCCAGCAGCTTCACACAGGGAAATGAAGCTTTCTTT. Protein sequence: CASSFTQGNEAFF.

CDR3 nucleotide sequence: TGTGCCAGCAGCCCCCAAGGCGGGGGGGCAATGGATACGCAGTATTTT. As protein: CASSPQGGGAMDTQYF. The chain is built from TRBV9 and TRBJ2-3; TRBD2 matches 9 bases. The ends lost 4 bases at V and 6 bases at J; junction bases unmatched: 12. Germline values: CDR1 SGDLS, CDR2 YYNGEE. The CDR3 runs to 16 residues. The full variable domain, rest sourced from reference TRBV9 and TRBJ2-3, is DSGVTQTPKHLITATGQRVTLRCSPRSGDLSVYWYQQSLDQGLQFLIQYYNGEERAKGNILERFSAQQFPDLHSELNLSSLELGDSALYFCASSPQGGGAMDTQYFGPGTRLTVL.

V is TRBV2 and J is TRBJ1-6; 10 nucleotides match TRBD1. The CDR3 has 15 residues. J lost 10 bases, V lost 8 bases, and 11 bases had no gene match. Germline CDR1 and CDR2: SNHLY and FYNNEI. In DNA, the CDR3 is TGTGCCAGCCTCGGGCCCGGGACAGGGGCCTCACCCCTCCACTTT. This codes for CASLGPGTGASPLHF. Full variable domain (rest looked up from reference TRBV2 and TRBJ1-6): EPEVTQTPSHQVTQMGQEVILRCVPISNHLYFYWYRQILGQKVEFLVSFYNNEISEKSEIFDDQFSVERPDGSNFTLKIRSTKLEDSAMYFCASLGPGTGASPLHFGNGTRLTVT.

J is TRBJ1-1 and V is TRBV10-3; D might be TRBD1 (6 bases). The CDR3 consists of 14 residues. V shed 6 bases and J shed 0 bases, with 11 bases lying between them. Per germline, CDR1 ENHRY and CDR2 SYGVKD. CDR3 amino acids: CAIRRQEMNTEAFF. CDR3 sequence (DNA): TGTGCCATCAGGAGACAGGAAATGAACACTGAAGCTTTCTTT.